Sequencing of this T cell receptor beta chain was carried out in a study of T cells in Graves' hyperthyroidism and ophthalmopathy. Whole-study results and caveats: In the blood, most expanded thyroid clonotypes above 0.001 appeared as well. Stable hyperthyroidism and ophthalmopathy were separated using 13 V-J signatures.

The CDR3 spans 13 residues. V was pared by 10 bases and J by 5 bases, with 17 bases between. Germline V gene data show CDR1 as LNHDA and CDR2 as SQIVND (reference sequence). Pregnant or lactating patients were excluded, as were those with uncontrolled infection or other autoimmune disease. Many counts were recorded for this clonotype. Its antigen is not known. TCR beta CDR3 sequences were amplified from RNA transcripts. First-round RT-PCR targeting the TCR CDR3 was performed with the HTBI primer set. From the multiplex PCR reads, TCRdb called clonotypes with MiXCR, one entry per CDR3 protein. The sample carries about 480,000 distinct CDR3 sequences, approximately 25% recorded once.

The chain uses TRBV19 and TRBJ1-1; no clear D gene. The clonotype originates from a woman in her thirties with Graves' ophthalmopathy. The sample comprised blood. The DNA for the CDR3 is TGTGCCACTACCCCGGGCGCAGGAACTGAAGCTTTCTTT. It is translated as CATTPGAGTEAFF.